The clone carrying this TCR beta chain was observed many times. This entry comes from a study of shared clonotypes between healthy human individuals. The V and J ends lost 7 bases and 2 bases respectively, with 8 bases between them. Per germline, CDR1 SEHNR and CDR2 FQNEAQ (reference sequence). The CDR3 has 13 residues. As originally analysed: For the immunoSEQ data, sequences were junction-only without quality scores, so filtering differed. Profiling relied on immunoSEQ multiplex PCR, and the TCRdb table lists in-frame clones only, not all of them. V, J and clone size reflect that table, while D and trimming were determined from the DNA. The sample includes roughly 490,000 clones, about 80% of them seen just once.

Sequencing was performed on PBMCs. This TCR was sampled from a woman aged 35 to 49 in good health. Some clones in this sample may be carry-over from other donors' samples. The chain combines TRBV7-9 with TRBJ2-2; no definite D call. CDR3 nucleotides: TGTGCCAGCAAGTCCATAAACACCGGGGAGCTGTTTTTT. Its protein is CASKSINTGELFF.